One and the same sample provided the 8 T cell receptor beta chains below, sequenced in a study of blood T cell repertoires in COVID-19. The table came from immunoSEQ multiplex PCR; TCRdb's copy has only in-frame clones and leaves some out. The sample has 200,000 to 300,000 clones, about 83% seen once; the top ten hold more than 5%. The sequenced material came from peripheral blood. The receptors here all came from a human donor in a cohort sampled during active COVID-19.

This clone occurred many times. The CDR3 DNA reads TGTGCCAGCAGGCAGACTCCAGATACGCAGTATTTT. Translation gives CASRQTPDTQYF. The rearrangement uses TRBV14 and TRBJ2-3, with no clear D. CDR1 and CDR2 from the germline V gene are SGHDN and FVKESK. The CDR3 runs to 12 residues. Trimming took off 6 bases at V and 4 bases at J, with 8 bases between the two ends.

The chain carries TRBV28 and TRBJ2-2; 10 bases align to TRBD1. V trimming: 8 bases; J trimming: 3 bases; junction bases outside the gene matches: 3. Looked up from germline, CDR1 is MDHEN and CDR2 is SYDVKM. CDR3 length: 14 residues. As DNA, the CDR3 is TGTGCCAGCGGCGGACAGGGGGACACCGGGGAGCTGTTTTTT. Encoded protein: CASGGQGDTGELFF. The variable domain in full, completed from reference TRBV28 and TRBJ2-2, reads DVKVTQSSRYLVKRTGEKVFLECVQDMDHENMFWYRQDPGLGLRLIYFSYDVKMKEKGDIPEGYSVSREKKERFSLILESASTNQTSMYLCASGGQGDTGELFFGEGSRLTVL.

This clone was seen more than once but under ten times. The same CDR3 also results from other DNA sequences found in this sample. This CDR3 is CASSLGGLNNEQFF. CDR3 bases: TGCGCCAGCAGCTTGGGGGGACTTAACAATGAGCAGTTCTTC. This chain connects TRBV5-1 to TRBJ2-1; tentative D call: TRBD2 (6 bases). The V gene's germline CDR1 is SGHRS and CDR2 YFSETQ. Trimming stripped 0 bases from V and 5 bases from J, with 9 bases between. The CDR3 consists of 14 residues.

The chain is built from TRBV5-8 and TRBJ1-6; D uncertain. Germline-derived CDR1 and CDR2 are SGHTS and YDEGEE. Trimming cost V 4 bases and J 10 bases, with 15 bases left between them. This CDR3 has 14 residues. The CDR3 here is CASSTRATGSPLHF. CDR3 nucleotides: TGTGCCAGCAGCACCCGGGCTACGGGGTCACCCCTCCACTTT.

There are many counts of this clone. This chain uses TRBV30 with TRBJ2-2, with TRBD1 matching over 9 bases. The V gene end was trimmed by 8 bases and the J gene end by 3 bases; junction bases not matched to a gene: 4. The CDR3 consists of 13 residues. Germline V gene lookup returns CDR1 GTSNPN and CDR2 SVGIG (reference sequence). In DNA form, the CDR3 reads TGTGCCCGTTGGGACAGGGACACCGGGGAGCTGTTTTTT. Protein product: CARWDRDTGELFF.

This clone appeared a few times. As DNA, the CDR3 is TGCAGTGCTAGTGGCGGGAGAAATCCCTACGAGCAGTACTTC. Translated, it gives CSASGGRNPYEQYF. The rearrangement uses TRBV20-1 and TRBJ2-7; 7 nucleotides agree with TRBD2. Trimming at V came to 3 bases and at J to 2 bases, leaving 7 bases not matched to a gene. This CDR3 spans 14 amino acids. Germline CDR1 DFQATT, CDR2 SNEGSKA (reference sequence).

This rearrangement joins TRBV7-2 to TRBJ2-7; 7 positions agree with TRBD1. V lost 1 base to trimming and J lost 0 bases; unmatched junction nucleotides: 3. The V gene's germline CDR1 is SGHTA and CDR2 FQGNSA. This CDR3 is built from 15 residues. Here the CDR3 DNA reads TGTGCCAGCAGCTTAGAGGGACAGCTCTCCTACGAGCAGTACTTC. It yields the protein CASSLEGQLSYEQYF.

This clone was seen only a few times. The chain is built from TRBV2 and TRBJ2-5; D is possibly TRBD2 (5 bases). The germline gives CDR1 SNHLY, CDR2 FYNNEI. Deletions cut 4 bases from V and 2 bases from J, with 14 bases between. This CDR3 region has 15 residues. CDR3 residues: CASSAGKIAQETQYF. The CDR3 region has the DNA TGTGCCAGCAGTGCCGGGAAGATTGCTCAAGAGACCCAGTACTTC.